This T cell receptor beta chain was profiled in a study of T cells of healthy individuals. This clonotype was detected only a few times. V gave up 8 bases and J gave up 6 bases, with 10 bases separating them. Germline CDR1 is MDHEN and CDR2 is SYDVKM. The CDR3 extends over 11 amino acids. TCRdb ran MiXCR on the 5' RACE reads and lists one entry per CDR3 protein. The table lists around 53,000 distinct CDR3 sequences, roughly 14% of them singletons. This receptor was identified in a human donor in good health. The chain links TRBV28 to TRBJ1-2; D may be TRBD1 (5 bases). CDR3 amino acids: CASPRGDGYTF. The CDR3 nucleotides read TGTGCCAGCCCCCGGGGCGATGGCTACACCTTC.